This T cell receptor beta chain was identified in a study of shared clonotypes between healthy human individuals. Germline trimming cut 0 bases from V and 5 bases from J; bases unmatched to any gene: 2. Germline CDR1 reads SGHRS; CDR2 reads YFSETQ. This CDR3 spans 14 amino acids. Sequencing used immunoSEQ multiplex PCR; TCRdb keeps in-frame clones, though not all of them. The sample holds over 2 million clones; approximately 90% are singletons and the top ten take approximately 0.41%. Researchers partitioned CD4+ cells into CD45RA+ naive and CD45RA-negative memory subsets. The clonotype comes from a man between 18 and 29 years old in good health. Some clones in this sample may be carry-over from other donors' samples. The source material was naive CD4+ T cells from PBMCs. Subset: CD45RA+ positively selected. The rearrangement links TRBV5-1 to TRBJ2-7, with TRBD2 identical over 10 bases. Here the CDR3 reads CASSLGTSGNEQYF. The CDR3 coding sequence is TGCGCCAGCAGCTTGGGGACTAGCGGCAACGAGCAGTACTTC. Together with reference TRBV5-1 and TRBJ2-7, the CDR3 gives the full variable domain: KAGVTQTPRYLIKTRGQQVTLSCSPISGHRSVSWYQQTPGQGLQFLFEYFSETQRNKGNFPGRFSGRQFSNSRSEMNVSTLELGDSALYLCASSLGTSGNEQYFGPGTRLTVT.